Listed here are 12 T cell receptor beta chains from one sample, sequenced in a study of blood T cell repertoires in COVID-19. The repertoire was sequenced with immunoSEQ multiplex PCR; TCRdb's copy has only in-frame clones and lacks some. This sample has 350,000 to 400,000 clones, with more than 75% found just once. The sample taken for sequencing was PBMCs or T cells enriched from blood (not recorded which). These receptors originate from a woman aged 18 to 35 who had recovered from COVID-19.

The chain couples TRBV6-2 or TRBV6-3 to TRBJ1-5, with D possibly TRBD1 on 6 matching bases. The CDR3 contains 15 residues. Trimming removed 0 bases from V and 6 bases from J, with 12 bases in between. The germline V gene has CDR1 MNHEY and CDR2 SVGEGT. CDR3 bases: TGTGCCAGCAGTTACTCCCCCCAGGGGATTCAGCCCCAGCATTTT. This sequence encodes CASSYSPQGIQPQHF.

The V call is TRBV4-3, the J call TRBJ2-7, with 9 positions matching TRBD1. The V gene end was trimmed by 0 bases and the J gene end by 6 bases; junction bases not matched to a gene: 9. CDR1 LGHNA and CDR2 YSLEER come from the germline V gene. The CDR3 is 16 residues long. The CDR3 is CASSQDYPDRGFEQYF. The CDR3 nucleotides read TGCGCCAGCAGCCAAGATTACCCGGACAGGGGATTCGAGCAGTACTTC.

The rearrangement uses TRBV2 and TRBJ1-1, with D possibly being TRBD1 (6 bases). Trimming stripped 7 bases from V and 1 base from J, with 16 bases between. This CDR3 is built from 15 residues. In germline, CDR1 is SNHLY, CDR2 FYNNEI. The CDR3 region has the DNA TGTGCCAGCACCACACCAGGGGTGCAGAACACTGAAGCTTTCTTT. Translating it yields CASTTPGVQNTEAFF.

The chain uses TRBV3-1 (or the pseudogene TRBV3-2) and TRBJ1-4; 9 bases are a match to TRBD1. The ends lost 4 bases at V and 8 bases at J; junction bases unmatched: 5. The CDR3 is made up of 14 amino acids. The germline V gene encodes CDR1 LGHDT and CDR2 YNNKEL (reference sequence). This CDR3 is CASSPHTGGEKLFF. As DNA, the CDR3 is TGTGCCAGCAGCCCCCATACAGGGGGCGAAAAACTGTTTTTT.

The gene calls are TRBV6-2 or TRBV6-3 and TRBJ1-4, with unresolved D. Germline CDR1 and CDR2: MNHEY and SVGEGT. With 6 bases removed from V and 0 bases from J, the gap between germline ends came to 20 bases. The CDR3 has 18 amino acids. The CDR3 sequence is CASSPRPTPGTTNEKLFF. CDR3 nucleotides: TGTGCCAGCAGCCCTCGCCCAACTCCGGGAACAACTAATGAAAAACTGTTTTTT.

This chain links TRBV7-3 with TRBJ1-6; D not resolved. The CDR3 is 15 residues long. Germline assignment: CDR1 SGHTA and CDR2 FQGTGA. V gave up 5 bases and J gave up 4 bases, with 12 bases separating them. The CDR3 sequence: CASSPEGYYNSPLHF. Written as DNA, the CDR3 is TGTGCCAGCAGCCCCGAGGGATATTATAATTCACCCCTCCACTTT.

The chain has TRBV12-5 and TRBJ1-5; D is perhaps TRBD1 (6 bases). Trimming shortened V by 7 bases and J by 10 bases, and 14 bases separated the two germline ends. This CDR3 comprises 12 residues. Germline V lookup: CDR1 LGHNT, CDR2 FRNRAP. This CDR3 reads CASAPGAGPQHF. In DNA form, the CDR3 reads TGTGCTAGTGCCCCAGGGGCAGGACCCCAGCATTTT.

The CDR3 loop reads CASRRTSGGSANTGELFF. Here the CDR3 DNA reads TGTGCCAGCAGGCGGACTAGCGGGGGGTCCGCGAACACCGGGGAGCTGTTTTTT. The V call is TRBV7-9, the J call TRBJ2-2, with 14 bases lining up with TRBD2. Losses at the gene ends were 6 bases for V and 0 bases for J; bases not matched to a gene: 6. The CDR3 contains 18 residues. CDR1 and CDR2 from the germline V gene are SEHNR and FQNEAQ (reference sequence).

The CDR3 loop reads CASSEMNRGVNVLTF. The CDR3 bases are TGTGCCAGCAGTGAAATGAACAGGGGAGTCAACGTCCTGACTTTC. J is TRBJ2-6 and V is TRBV25-1; 7 nucleotides match TRBD1. The CDR3 length is 15 residues. Germline V lookup: CDR1 MGHDK, CDR2 SYGVNS. Germline trimming cut 2 bases from V and 9 bases from J; bases unmatched to any gene: 7.

The chain is built from TRBV29-1 and TRBJ1-2, with 12 bases aligning to TRBD1. This CDR3 comprises 15 residues. Trimming removed 5 bases from V and 5 bases from J; junction bases left unmatched: 9. Germline V gives CDR1 SQVTM, CDR2 ANQGSEA. CDR3 amino acids: CSVYRDRGLGYGYTF. The DNA for the CDR3 is TGCAGCGTTTACCGGGACAGGGGGCTTGGGTATGGCTACACCTTC.

This clone was counted only a few times. This chain joins TRBV12-3 or TRBV12-4 and TRBJ2-7; tentative D call: TRBD2 (5 bases). The CDR3 consists of 13 residues. The germline V and J ends were trimmed by 3 bases and 9 bases, with 15 bases remaining between them. CDR3 in DNA: TGTGCCAGCAGTTTGATAAGCGGTTCGGCGCAGTACTTC. Protein: CASSLISGSAQYF.

This clone appeared once. Written as DNA, the CDR3 is TGTGCCAGCAGCTTAATACGGGACACCCTGGGCACTGAAGCTTTCTTT. The encoded protein is CASSLIRDTLGTEAFF. V and J are TRBV5-6 and TRBJ1-1; possibly TRBD1 for D (6 bases). The V gene's germline CDR1 is SGHDT and CDR2 YYEEEE. The CDR3 is 16 amino acids. V was cut by 2 bases and J by 4 bases, with 18 bases left in between.